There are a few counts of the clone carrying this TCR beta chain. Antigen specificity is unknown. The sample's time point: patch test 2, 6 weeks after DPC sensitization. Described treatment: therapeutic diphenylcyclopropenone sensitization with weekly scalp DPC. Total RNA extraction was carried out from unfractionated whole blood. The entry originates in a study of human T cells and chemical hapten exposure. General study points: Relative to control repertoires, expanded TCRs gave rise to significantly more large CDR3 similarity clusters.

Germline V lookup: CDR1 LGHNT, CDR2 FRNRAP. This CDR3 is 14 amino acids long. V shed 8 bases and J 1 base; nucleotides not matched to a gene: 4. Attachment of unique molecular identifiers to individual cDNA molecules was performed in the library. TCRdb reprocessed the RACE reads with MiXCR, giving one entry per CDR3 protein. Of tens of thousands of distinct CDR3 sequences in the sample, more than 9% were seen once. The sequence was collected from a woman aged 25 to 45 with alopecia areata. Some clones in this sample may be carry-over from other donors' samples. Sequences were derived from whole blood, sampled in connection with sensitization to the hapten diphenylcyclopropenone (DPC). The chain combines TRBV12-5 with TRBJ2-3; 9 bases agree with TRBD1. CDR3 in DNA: TGTGCTAGTTCGGGACAGGGAGGCACAGATACGCAGTATTTT. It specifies CASSGQGGTDTQYF.